This TCR beta chain stems from a study of Ad26.COV2.S vaccination and SARS-CoV-2 variants. Study as a whole: Donor was one of the participants in the Ad26.COV2.S arm of the COV1001 trial.

Treatment denoted: some 20 received Ad26.COV2.S at low or high dose, single or two shots; several received placebo; per-sample allocation not given. Repertoires come from day 63 after the first vaccine or placebo injection. The CDR3 extends over 16 amino acids. Trimming took 0 bases from V and 2 from J; bases not matched to a gene: 5. CDR1 and CDR2 from the germline V gene are SGHNT and YYREEE (reference sequence). A note on this clone: Its antigen remains unidentified.

TCRdb keeps only in-frame clones here, not all; method: immunoSEQ multiplex PCR. The sample lists a few hundred thousand clones; about 90% were seen once. Study conclusions and caveats: Compared with placebo recipients, vaccine recipients had higher spike-specific TCR breadth. Analyses that measured TCR breadth and depth may have underestimated total T cell responses.

V usage is TRBV5-4 and J usage is TRBJ2-5; TRBD2 aligns across 9 bases. The receptor was isolated from a person aged 18-60 years who received the Ad26.COV2.S COVID-19 vaccine or a placebo. Sequenced material: peripheral blood, taken in a trial of Ad26.COV2.S vaccine versus placebo. This CDR3 reads CASSLGSAGGQETQYF. DNA of the CDR3: TGTGCCAGCAGCTTGGGATCGGCGGGGGGGCAAGAGACCCAGTACTTC.